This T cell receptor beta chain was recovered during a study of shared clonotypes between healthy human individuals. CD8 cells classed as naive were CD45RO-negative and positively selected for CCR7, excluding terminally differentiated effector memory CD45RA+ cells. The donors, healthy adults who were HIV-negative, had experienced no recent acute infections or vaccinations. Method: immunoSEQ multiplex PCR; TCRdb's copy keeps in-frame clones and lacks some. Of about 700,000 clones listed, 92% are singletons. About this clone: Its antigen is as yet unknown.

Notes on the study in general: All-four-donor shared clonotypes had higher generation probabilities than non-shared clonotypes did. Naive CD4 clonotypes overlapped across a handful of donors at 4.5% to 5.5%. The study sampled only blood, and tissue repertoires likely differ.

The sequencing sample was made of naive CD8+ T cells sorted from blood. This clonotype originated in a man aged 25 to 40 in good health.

Here the CDR3 DNA reads TGTGCCAGCAGTGAGGAACGGGAGCGGCCAGGGAATGAGCAGTTCTTC. It yields the protein CASSEERERPGNEQFF. J is TRBJ2-1 and V is TRBV2; a weak D match, TRBD2 (6 bases). Germline V gene sequence: CDR1 SNHLY, CDR2 FYNNEI. The CDR3 contains 16 residues. The V and J ends lost 3 bases and 7 bases respectively, with 19 bases between them.